Below, 22 T cell receptor beta chains from the same sample are listed, as sequenced in a study of cytomegalovirus exposure and HLA in healthy donors. Using immunoSEQ multiplex PCR, the repertoire was profiled, and TCRdb retains in-frame clones only, with some absent. The table has 170,000 or so clones, about 80% seen once. What was sequenced was PBMCs. The origin of the receptors is a woman under 30 in good health and CMV-seropositive.

This clone appeared a single time. The gene calls are TRBV2 and TRBJ2-7; 12 bases fit TRBD1. The V and J ends lost 8 bases and 5 bases, in that order; junction bases with no gene match: 7. Germline assignment: CDR1 SNHLY and CDR2 FYNNEI. The CDR3 totals 14 residues. CDR3 DNA sequence: TGTGCCAGCCACCGGGGGACAGGGGGCAACGAGCAGTACTTC. It is translated as CASHRGTGGNEQYF.

V is TRBV6-1 and J is TRBJ1-5; TRBD1 is a possible D gene (6 bases). Germline CDR1 MNHNS, CDR2 SASEGT. The CDR3 is made up of 15 amino acids. Trimming pared 4 bases from V and 2 bases from J, leaving 12 bases between. DNA of the CDR3: TGTGCCAGCAGTGTATCACAGGGACGCAATCAGCCCCAGCATTTT. This gives the protein CASSVSQGRNQPQHF.

Only a few counts were recorded for this clone. This chain connects TRBV4-1 to TRBJ1-6, with D possibly matching TRBD1 (6 bases). Per the germline V gene, CDR1 is MGHRA and CDR2 is YSYEKL. V gave up 4 bases and J gave up 11 bases, with 9 bases separating them. The CDR3 is made up of 12 amino acids. The CDR3 DNA sequence: TGCGCCAGCAGCCCGGACAGTCCACCCCTCCACTTT. Its translation: CASSPDSPPLHF.

This clone has only a few counts. The chain carries TRBV19 and TRBJ1-1; D may be TRBD1 (6 bases). This CDR3 has 11 amino acids. The V gene's germline CDR1 is LNHDA and CDR2 SQIVND (reference sequence). Trimming removed 5 bases from V and 9 bases from J, with 10 bases in between. CDR3 sequence reads: CASSEGVKAFF. CDR3 nucleotides: TGTGCCAGTAGTGAGGGGGTTAAAGCTTTCTTT.

The chain recombines TRBV10-3 with TRBJ2-7, with 8 bases matching TRBD2. Germline assignment: CDR1 ENHRY and CDR2 SYGVKD. This CDR3 comprises 13 residues. The junction had 8 bases not matched to a gene; V was cut back by 6 bases and J by 7 bases. CDR3 DNA sequence: TGTGCCATCAGCCTGGAACAGCGGGGGGAGCAGTACTTC. Translating it yields CAISLEQRGEQYF.

The rearrangement links TRBV9 to TRBJ2-5, with D maybe TRBD1 (6 bases). V lost 3 bases, J lost 5 bases, and 17 bases lay in between. The CDR3 extends over 15 amino acids. CDR1 and CDR2 from the germline V gene are SGDLS and YYNGEE. CDR3 bases: TGTGCCAGCAGCGCGGGGTACAGGGTCGAGGAGACCCAGTACTTC. Protein product: CASSAGYRVEETQYF.

This chain connects TRBV27 to TRBJ1-5; the D is unclear. Trimming pared 5 bases from V and 2 bases from J, leaving 10 bases between. The CDR3 sequence is 14 residues long. Germline assignment: CDR1 MNHEY and CDR2 SMNVEV (reference sequence). This CDR3 is CASSLSTGNQPQHF. The CDR3 DNA reads as TGTGCCAGCAGTCTTAGCACCGGCAATCAGCCCCAGCATTTT.

This chain uses TRBV4-1 with TRBJ1-2, with a weak D call TRBD1 (5 bases). The CDR3 is 14 residues long. V lost 4 bases, J lost 14 bases, and 23 bases lay in between. Germline CDR1 and CDR2: MGHRA and YSYEKL. Here the CDR3 reads CASSLTTQGGEYTF. As DNA, the CDR3 is TGCGCCAGCAGCCTTACCACCCAGGGAGGGGAATATACCTTC.

This clone was seen only once. The chain combines TRBV6-4 with TRBJ2-2, with D tentatively TRBD2 (6 bases). V was shortened by 5 bases and J by 2 bases, with 21 bases between the two germline ends. The germline CDR1 and CDR2 sequences are MRHNA and SNTAGT. The CDR3 is 18 amino acids. CDR3 coding DNA: TGTGCCAGCAGTCGAGAACCGCGGGACGGAATTAACACCGGGGAGCTGTTTTTT. Its protein is CASSREPRDGINTGELFF.

The chain carries TRBV4-3 and TRBJ2-6, with D uncertain. V gave up 0 bases and J gave up 2 bases, with 8 bases separating them. Germline CDR1 is LGHNA and CDR2 is YSLEER. There are 16 residues in the CDR3. DNA for the CDR3: TGCGCCAGCAGCCAAGACAGGTCGACTGGGGCCAACGTCCTGACTTTC. It is translated as CASSQDRSTGANVLTF.

This chain uses TRBV6-1 with TRBJ2-7; 10 nucleotides line up with TRBD1. V shed 7 bases and J 5 bases; nucleotides not matched to a gene: 11. The CDR3 covers 15 residues. CDR1 and CDR2 from the germline V gene are MNHNS and SASEGT. The CDR3 DNA sequence: TGTGCCAGCACCCGAACCGGGACAGGGGCGGACGAGCAGTACTTC. This sequence encodes CASTRTGTGADEQYF.

The rearrangement joins TRBV27 to TRBJ2-1; D is ambiguous. Trimming shortened V by 2 bases and J by 7 bases, and 9 bases separated the two germline ends. The CDR3 is made up of 13 amino acids. Germline V gene data show CDR1 as MNHEY and CDR2 as SMNVEV (reference sequence). The DNA for the CDR3 is TGTGCCAGCAGTTTAAGCATGAGGAATGAGCAGTTCTTC. This codes for CASSLSMRNEQFF.

This sequence joins TRBV4-1 and TRBJ2-3; unclear D gene. V lost 4 bases to trimming and J lost 4 bases, with 12 bases between them. The CDR3 is 14 residues long. Germline V gives CDR1 MGHRA, CDR2 YSYEKL. The DNA of the CDR3 is TGCGCCAGCAGCCTGGAGCTGGAGCCAGATACGCAGTATTTT. Its translation: CASSLELEPDTQYF.

This clone came up once. CDR3 DNA: TGTGCCAGCACCACTCGCTCGAGCACACCGAGGAACTATGGCTACACCTTC. It yields the protein CASTTRSSTPRNYGYTF. The chain carries TRBV19 and TRBJ1-2; D call uncertain. The CDR3 has 17 residues. With 9 bases removed from V and 2 bases from J, the gap between germline ends came to 25 bases. Germline V gene sequence: CDR1 LNHDA, CDR2 SQIVND (reference sequence).

This chain uses TRBV6-6 with TRBJ1-4; D might be TRBD1 (5 bases). The CDR3 spans 13 residues. Trimming stripped 3 bases from V and 17 bases from J, with 19 bases between. Germline V gives CDR1 MNHNY, CDR2 SVGAGI (reference sequence). CDR3 in DNA: TGTGCCAGCAGTTATGCGGTCGCGCGGGACTGTTTTTTT. Translated, it gives CASSYAVARDCFF.

The chain links TRBV11-3 to TRBJ2-3; a possible D gene is TRBD2 (5 bases). The germline gives CDR1 SGHNT, CDR2 YENEEA. The CDR3 is 15 amino acids. The V gene lost 0 bases and the J gene lost 2 bases, with 9 bases spanning the gap. CDR3 loop: CASSLDGRATDTQYF. In DNA form, the CDR3 reads TGTGCCAGCAGCTTAGATGGGAGAGCCACAGATACGCAGTATTTT.

The V call is TRBV10-1, the J call TRBJ2-3, with a possible D match to TRBD2 (6 bases). Looked up from germline, CDR1 is WNHNN and CDR2 is SYGVQD (reference sequence). There are 13 residues in the CDR3. Trimming took 8 bases from V and 3 from J, leaving 12 bases between them. The CDR3 region has the DNA TGCGCCAGCCCTCTTGGGGGGACAGATACGCAGTATTTT. It encodes CASPLGGTDTQYF.

CDR3 residues: CASRGAGAGNTIYF. Written as DNA, the CDR3 is TGTGCCAGCAGGGGGGCAGGGGCAGGAAACACCATATATTTT. The chain links TRBV6-5 to TRBJ1-3, with a possible D match to TRBD1 (6 bases). The CDR3 contains 14 residues. Germline lookup yields CDR1 MNHEY and CDR2 SVGAGI. V lost 6 bases to trimming and J lost 4 bases, with 13 bases between them.

The CDR3 loop reads CASSVGQAPYNEQFF. CDR3 in DNA: TGTGCCAGCAGCGTGGGGCAAGCCCCATACAATGAGCAGTTCTTC. The chain has TRBV9 and TRBJ2-1, with a weak D call TRBD1 (5 bases). The CDR3 is 15 residues long. From germline, CDR1 is SGDLS and CDR2 YYNGEE. V was cut by 2 bases and J by 4 bases, with 13 bases left in between.

CDR3 sequence: CASSGTTNTEAFF. The CDR3 region has the DNA TGTGCCAGCAGCGGGACAACGAACACTGAAGCTTTCTTT. The rearrangement uses TRBV11-3 and TRBJ1-1, with D tentatively TRBD1 (6 bases). This CDR3 is 13 amino acids long. Germline values: CDR1 SGHNT, CDR2 YENEEA. Trimming removed 5 bases from V and 1 base from J, with 8 bases in between.

The chain carries TRBV2 and TRBJ1-6, with 7 bases aligning to TRBD1. Germline CDR1 and CDR2: SNHLY and FYNNEI. J gave up 0 bases and V 6 bases, and 14 bases lay outside the gene matches. The CDR3 totals 19 residues. CDR3 sequence: CASRHMGQQFSSYNSPLHF. CDR3 in DNA: TGTGCCAGCAGGCACATGGGACAGCAATTTAGCTCCTATAATTCACCCCTCCACTTT.

The chain joins TRBV2 to TRBJ2-4; TRBD1 matches at 7 bases. Trimming took 7 bases from V and 5 from J; bases not matched to a gene: 5. CDR1 and CDR2 (germline): SNHLY, FYNNEI. CDR3 length equals 13 residues. CDR3 sequence reads: CASIRDSQNIQYF. CDR3 DNA: TGTGCCAGCATAAGGGACAGTCAAAACATTCAGTACTTC.